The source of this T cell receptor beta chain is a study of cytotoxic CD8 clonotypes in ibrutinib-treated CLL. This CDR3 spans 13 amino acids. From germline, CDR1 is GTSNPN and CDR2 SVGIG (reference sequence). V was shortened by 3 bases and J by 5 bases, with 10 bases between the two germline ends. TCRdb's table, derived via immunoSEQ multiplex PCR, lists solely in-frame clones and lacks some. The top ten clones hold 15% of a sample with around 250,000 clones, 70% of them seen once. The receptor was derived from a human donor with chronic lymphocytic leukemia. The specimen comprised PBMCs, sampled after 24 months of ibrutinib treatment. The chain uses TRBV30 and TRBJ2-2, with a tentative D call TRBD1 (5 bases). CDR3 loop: CAWRTASTGELFF. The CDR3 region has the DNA TGTGCCTGGAGGACAGCCTCAACCGGGGAGCTGTTTTTT.